Shown below are 27 T cell receptor beta chains from a single sample sequenced in a study of chemoradiotherapy in HPV16-positive cancers. Data came from immunoSEQ multiplex PCR; TCRdb stores just in-frame clones and leaves some out. The table records approximately 12,000 clones, about 77% of them present only once. Sampling was done from a patient who underwent chemoradiotherapy. Source of these receptors: a human donor with HPV-associated anogenital cancer.

The rearrangement joins TRBV9 to TRBJ2-1; 8 nucleotides match TRBD2. In germline, CDR1 is SGDLS, CDR2 YYNGEE. The length of the CDR3 is 16 residues. V was clipped by 2 bases and J by 7 bases; unmatched bases: 11. The CDR3 bases are TGTGCCAGCAGCGTGTTACTAGCGGAGGTTGAGAATGAGCAGTTCTTC. Protein: CASSVLLAEVENEQFF. Supplemented by reference TRBV9 and TRBJ2-1, the full variable domain reads DSGVTQTPKHLITATGQRVTLRCSPRSGDLSVYWYQQSLDQGLQFLIQYYNGEERAKGNILERFSAQQFPDLHSELNLSSLELGDSALYFCASSVLLAEVENEQFFGPGTRLTVL.

The rearrangement links TRBV7-2 to TRBJ2-3, with D unresolved. The CDR3 spans 8 residues. Trimming stripped 11 bases from V and 14 bases from J, with 11 bases between. The germline CDR1 and CDR2 sequences are SGHTA and FQGNSA. The CDR3 here is CAHFDRYF. The CDR3, as DNA: TGTGCCCACTTCGATAGGTATTTT.

The chain is built from TRBV12-5 and TRBJ2-5; D not certain. Germline V CDR1 and CDR2: LGHNT, FRNRAP. This CDR3 is 12 amino acids long. Trimming shortened V by 0 bases and J by 4 bases, and 3 bases separated the two germline ends. CDR3: CASGLVGETQYF. The CDR3, as DNA: TGTGCTAGTGGTTTGGTTGGAGAGACCCAGTACTTC.

This clone was seen only a few times. V gene TRBV7-2 combines with J gene TRBJ1-1; D remains unclear. V shed 1 base and J shed 1 base, with 4 bases lying between them. The CDR3 sequence is 13 residues long. Germline loops: CDR1 SGHTA, CDR2 FQGNSA. In nucleotides, the CDR3 is TGTGCCAGCAGCTTAGGGTCGAACACTGAAGCTTTCTTT. Translating it yields CASSLGSNTEAFF. The entire variable domain, with the rest obtained from reference TRBV7-2 and TRBJ1-1, is as follows: GAGVSQSPSNKVTEKGKDVELRCDPISGHTALYWYRQSLGQGLEFLIYFQGNSAPDKSGLPSDRFSAERTGGSVSTLTIQRTQQEDSAVYLCASSLGSNTEAFFGQGTRLTVV.

This rearrangement joins TRBV7-9 to TRBJ2-5; D gene ambiguous. CDR1 SEHNR and CDR2 FQNEAQ come from the germline V gene (reference sequence). The CDR3 loop spans 13 amino acids. The V gene lost 1 base and the J gene lost 4 bases, with 7 bases spanning the gap. CDR3 sequence (DNA): TGTGCCAGCAGCTTAGGGTCAGGAGAGACCCAGTACTTC. It translates to CASSLGSGETQYF.

This clone occurred a few times. The chain employs TRBV5-1 and TRBJ1-1; D is undetermined. Trimming shortened V by 6 bases and J by 0 bases, and 15 bases separated the two germline ends. The CDR3 runs 15 residues. Germline CDR1 is SGHRS and CDR2 is YFSETQ. CDR3 coding DNA: TGCGCCAGCAAGAGGGTCAGTGGATTGAACACTGAAGCTTTCTTT. Translation gives CASKRVSGLNTEAFF.

The chain couples TRBV12-5 to TRBJ1-1, with 7 bases lining up with TRBD1. J was trimmed by 1 base and V by 2 bases; bases with no gene match: 13. The V gene's germline CDR1 is LGHNT and CDR2 FRNRAP. CDR3 length: 18 amino acids. CDR3 in DNA: TGTGCTAGTGGTTTGACGTACTCCGGGACAGCCTGGAACACTGAAGCTTTCTTT. As protein: CASGLTYSGTAWNTEAFF. Supplemented by reference TRBV12-5 and TRBJ1-1, the full variable domain reads DARVTQTPRHKVTEMGQEVTMRCQPILGHNTVFWYRQTMMQGLELLAYFRNRAPLDDSGMPKDRFSAEMPDATLATLKIQPSEPRDSAVYFCASGLTYSGTAWNTEAFFGQGTRLTVV.

The J gene is TRBJ2-3, the V gene TRBV5-1; TRBD2 matches at 7 bases. The CDR3 runs 16 residues. CDR1 is SGHRS, CDR2 YFSETQ, per germline. The J segment lost 2 bases and the V segment lost 0 bases, leaving 6 bases of the junction unmatched. CDR3 in amino acids: CASSLDASGNTDTQYF. The CDR3 DNA is TGCGCCAGCAGCTTGGATGCTAGCGGAAACACAGATACGCAGTATTTT. Using reference TRBV5-1 and TRBJ2-3 for the parts outside the CDR3, the full variable domain is KAGVTQTPRYLIKTRGQQVTLSCSPISGHRSVSWYQQTPGQGLQFLFEYFSETQRNKGNFPGRFSGRQFSNSRSEMNVSTLELGDSALYLCASSLDASGNTDTQYFGPGTRLTVL.

This clone is a singleton in its sample. The J gene is TRBJ1-1, the V gene TRBV5-1; 11 bases line up with TRBD1. Germline CDR1 is SGHRS and CDR2 is YFSETQ. The CDR3 length is 16 residues. V trimming: 0 bases; J trimming: 3 bases; junction bases outside the gene matches: 4. The CDR3 sequence is CASSLGTGGTDTEAFF. CDR3 nucleotide sequence: TGCGCCAGCAGCTTGGGGACAGGGGGCACAGACACTGAAGCTTTCTTT.

The chain joins TRBV7-9 to TRBJ1-5; D remains unclear. The CDR3 loop spans 16 amino acids. V lost 5 bases and J lost 2, with 16 bases in between. The germline gives CDR1 SEHNR, CDR2 FQNEAQ (reference sequence). The CDR3 DNA is TGTGCCAGCAGCAAATCGCACCCTACGGGCAATCAGCCCCAGCATTTT. Translation gives CASSKSHPTGNQPQHF. Drawing the rest from reference TRBV7-9 and TRBJ1-5, the complete variable domain is DTGVSQNPRHKITKRGQNVTFRCDPISEHNRLYWYRQTLGQGPEFLTYFQNEAQLEKSRLLSDRFSAERPKGSFSTLEIQRTEQGDSAMYLCASSKSHPTGNQPQHFGDGTRLSIL.

This CDR3 is CASSVGGTSVNEQFF. Here the CDR3 DNA reads TGTGCCAGCAGCGTAGGGGGGACTAGCGTGAATGAGCAGTTCTTC. This chain connects TRBV9 to TRBJ2-1; 10 bases match TRBD2. CDR1 and CDR2 from the germline V gene are SGDLS and YYNGEE. The CDR3 consists of 15 residues. The ends lost 0 bases at V and 7 bases at J; junction bases unmatched: 4.

This clone was found once. The V and J genes are TRBV5-6 and TRBJ2-3, with 11 bases identical to TRBD2. V was pared by 4 bases and J by 6 bases, with 10 bases of the junction left unmatched. Germline CDR1 is SGHDT and CDR2 is YYEEEE. The CDR3 runs to 16 residues. CDR3 nucleotide sequence: TGTGCCAGCAGCAAATTAACTAGCGGGGGTACGGATACGCAGTATTTT. Protein: CASSKLTSGGTDTQYF. Looking up the rest from reference TRBV5-6 and TRBJ2-3 gives the full variable domain: DAGVTQSPTHLIKTRGQQVTLRCSPKSGHDTVSWYQQALGQGPQFIFQYYEEEERQRGNFPDRFSGHQFPNYSSELNVNALLLGDSALYLCASSKLTSGGTDTQYFGPGTRLTVL.

The chain links TRBV5-5 to TRBJ2-1; 8 nucleotides line up with TRBD2. The length of the CDR3 is 15 residues. Germline V gene data show CDR1 as SGHKS and CDR2 as YYEKEE (reference sequence). The V and J ends lost 1 base and 3 bases, in that order; junction bases with no gene match: 3. In nucleotides, the CDR3 is TGTGCCAGCAGCTTGTACGGGGGGGACTACAATGAGCAGTTCTTC. Amino acids: CASSLYGGDYNEQFF.

The CDR3 is CASSPEGRLVTDTQYF. For the CDR3, the DNA is TGTGCCAGCAGTCCCGAAGGCAGACTTGTCACAGATACGCAGTATTTT. V is TRBV28 and J is TRBJ2-3; D is uncertain. This CDR3 is built from 16 residues. The germline V and J ends were trimmed by 5 bases and 2 bases, with 17 bases remaining between them. Germline CDR1 reads MDHEN; CDR2 reads SYDVKM.

The chain is built from TRBV4-3 and TRBJ1-1; D gene ambiguous. CDR3 length equals 14 residues. V lost 0 bases and J lost 3, with 8 bases in between. The germline gives CDR1 LGHNA, CDR2 YSLEER. The CDR3 region is CASSQDTGYTEAFF. The CDR3 coding sequence is TGCGCCAGCAGCCAAGATACGGGGTACACTGAAGCTTTCTTT.

This rearrangement joins TRBV9 to TRBJ2-7; TRBD2 agrees at 10 bases. V dropped 4 bases and J dropped 2; count of bases not matched to a gene: 6. There are 15 residues in the CDR3. Germline-derived CDR1 and CDR2 are SGDLS and YYNGEE. CDR3 in DNA: TGTGCCAGCAGCCCAGCGGGGGGGAGTACCTACGAGCAGTACTTC. This sequence encodes CASSPAGGSTYEQYF.

The chain uses TRBV5-1 and TRBJ1-2; D not certain. Trimming removed 4 bases from V and 7 bases from J, with 17 bases in between. The CDR3 totals 14 residues. From germline, CDR1 is SGHRS and CDR2 YFSETQ. CDR3 protein: CASSLGVWAAGYTF. In DNA, the CDR3 is TGCGCCAGCAGCCTAGGTGTGTGGGCTGCTGGCTACACCTTC.

The chain has TRBV18 and TRBJ1-4; tentative D call: TRBD1 (5 bases). The V gene lost 3 bases and the J gene lost 2 bases, with 10 bases spanning the gap. The CDR3 runs to 15 residues. Germline-derived CDR1 and CDR2 are KGHSH and LQKENI. CDR3 in amino acids: CASSPPGGTNEKLFF. In nucleotides, the CDR3 is TGTGCCAGCTCACCCCCTGGGGGTACTAATGAAAAACTGTTTTTT.

This chain joins TRBV19 and TRBJ2-6; D is unclear. V lost 3 bases and J lost 2, with 8 bases in between. The germline V gene has CDR1 LNHDA and CDR2 SQIVND (reference sequence). CDR3 length equals 15 residues. The CDR3 sequence: CASSIWVAGANVLTF. CDR3 sequence (DNA): TGTGCCAGTAGTATTTGGGTAGCTGGGGCCAACGTCCTGACTTTC.

The genes are TRBV9 and TRBJ2-3; 9 bases agree with TRBD1. The length of the CDR3 is 16 residues. Trimming cost V 0 bases and J 4 bases; bases outside gene matches: 6. Germline values: CDR1 SGDLS, CDR2 YYNGEE. The CDR3 loop is CASSVGPGQGADTQYF. The CDR3 DNA reads TGTGCCAGCAGCGTAGGACCGGGACAGGGCGCAGATACGCAGTATTTT. Complete variable domain (other parts from reference TRBV9 and TRBJ2-3): DSGVTQTPKHLITATGQRVTLRCSPRSGDLSVYWYQQSLDQGLQFLIQYYNGEERAKGNILERFSAQQFPDLHSELNLSSLELGDSALYFCASSVGPGQGADTQYFGPGTRLTVL.

The J gene is TRBJ1-3, the V gene TRBV27; D unclear. From germline, CDR1 is MNHEY and CDR2 SMNVEV (reference sequence). The CDR3 length is 15 residues. The ends were cut back, 3 bases at V and 0 bases at J, with 9 bases in the middle. The CDR3 region has the DNA TGTGCCAGCAGTTTTAATCTGGGCTCTGGAAACACCATATATTTT. Protein sequence: CASSFNLGSGNTIYF.

This chain links TRBV7-3 with TRBJ2-2; 7 bases line up with TRBD1. From germline, CDR1 is SGHTA and CDR2 FQGTGA. J lost 2 bases, V lost 2 bases, and 2 bases had no gene match. This CDR3 has 15 residues. The CDR3 region has the DNA TGTGCCAGCAGCTTAGGGGACAGAAACACCGGGGAGCTGTTTTTT. Residues: CASSLGDRNTGELFF.

The rearrangement links TRBV6-6 to TRBJ1-1; 7 bases are a match to TRBD1. Germline V gene data show CDR1 as MNHNY and CDR2 as SVGAGI (reference sequence). The CDR3 is made up of 16 amino acids. Trimming at V came to 0 bases and at J to 11 bases, leaving 15 bases not matched to a gene. CDR3: CASSYSGPGQGGRAFF. The CDR3 DNA reads TGTGCCAGCAGTTACTCAGGTCCCGGGCAGGGGGGTAGGGCTTTCTTT.

CDR3 in amino acids: CASSFPSGGFTDTQYF. In nucleotides, the CDR3 is TGTGCCAGCAGTTTTCCTAGCGGGGGGTTTACGGATACGCAGTATTTT. The chain links TRBV28 to TRBJ2-3; 11 bases fit TRBD2. The V gene's germline CDR1 is MDHEN and CDR2 SYDVKM. The CDR3 runs to 16 residues. J lost 6 bases, V lost 3 bases, and 8 bases had no gene match. The full variable domain, completed using reference TRBV28 and TRBJ2-3, is DVKVTQSSRYLVKRTGEKVFLECVQDMDHENMFWYRQDPGLGLRLIYFSYDVKMKEKGDIPEGYSVSREKKERFSLILESASTNQTSMYLCASSFPSGGFTDTQYFGPGTRLTVL.

The chain links TRBV27 to TRBJ2-7; no clear D. The V gene lost 8 bases and the J gene lost 4 bases, with 18 bases spanning the gap. Germline V gives CDR1 MNHEY, CDR2 SMNVEV (reference sequence). The length of the CDR3 is 14 residues. CDR3 amino acids: CASSPRRTQYEQYF. The CDR3 region has the DNA TGTGCCAGCTCGCCCAGAAGGACCCAATACGAGCAGTACTTC.

The gene calls are TRBV6-1 and TRBJ2-3, with D tentatively TRBD2 (6 bases). Trimming removed 3 bases at V and 4 bases at J, with 14 bases between. This CDR3 is 15 amino acids long. CDR1 is MNHNS, CDR2 SASEGT, per germline. CDR3 DNA: TGTGCCAGCAGTGAGGACTGGAGGGGTCCAGATACGCAGTATTTT. As protein: CASSEDWRGPDTQYF.

This clone has a handful of counts. The rearrangement uses TRBV5-4 and TRBJ2-5, with D perhaps being TRBD1 or TRBD2 (5 bases each). V was shortened by 3 bases and J by 5 bases, with 26 bases between the two germline ends. Germline CDR1 and CDR2: SGHNT and YYREEE (reference sequence). The CDR3 extends over 18 amino acids. CDR3 protein: CASSSFDGTSGPFETQYF. The DNA for the CDR3 is TGTGCCAGCAGCTCATTTGATGGGACGTCAGGGCCGTTTGAGACCCAGTACTTC. The full variable domain, completed using reference TRBV5-4 and TRBJ2-5, is ETGVTQSPTHLIKTRGQQVTLRCSSQSGHNTVSWYQQALGQGPQFIFQYYREEENGRGNFPPRFSGLQFPNYSSELNVNALELDDSALYLCASSSFDGTSGPFETQYFGPGTRLLVL.